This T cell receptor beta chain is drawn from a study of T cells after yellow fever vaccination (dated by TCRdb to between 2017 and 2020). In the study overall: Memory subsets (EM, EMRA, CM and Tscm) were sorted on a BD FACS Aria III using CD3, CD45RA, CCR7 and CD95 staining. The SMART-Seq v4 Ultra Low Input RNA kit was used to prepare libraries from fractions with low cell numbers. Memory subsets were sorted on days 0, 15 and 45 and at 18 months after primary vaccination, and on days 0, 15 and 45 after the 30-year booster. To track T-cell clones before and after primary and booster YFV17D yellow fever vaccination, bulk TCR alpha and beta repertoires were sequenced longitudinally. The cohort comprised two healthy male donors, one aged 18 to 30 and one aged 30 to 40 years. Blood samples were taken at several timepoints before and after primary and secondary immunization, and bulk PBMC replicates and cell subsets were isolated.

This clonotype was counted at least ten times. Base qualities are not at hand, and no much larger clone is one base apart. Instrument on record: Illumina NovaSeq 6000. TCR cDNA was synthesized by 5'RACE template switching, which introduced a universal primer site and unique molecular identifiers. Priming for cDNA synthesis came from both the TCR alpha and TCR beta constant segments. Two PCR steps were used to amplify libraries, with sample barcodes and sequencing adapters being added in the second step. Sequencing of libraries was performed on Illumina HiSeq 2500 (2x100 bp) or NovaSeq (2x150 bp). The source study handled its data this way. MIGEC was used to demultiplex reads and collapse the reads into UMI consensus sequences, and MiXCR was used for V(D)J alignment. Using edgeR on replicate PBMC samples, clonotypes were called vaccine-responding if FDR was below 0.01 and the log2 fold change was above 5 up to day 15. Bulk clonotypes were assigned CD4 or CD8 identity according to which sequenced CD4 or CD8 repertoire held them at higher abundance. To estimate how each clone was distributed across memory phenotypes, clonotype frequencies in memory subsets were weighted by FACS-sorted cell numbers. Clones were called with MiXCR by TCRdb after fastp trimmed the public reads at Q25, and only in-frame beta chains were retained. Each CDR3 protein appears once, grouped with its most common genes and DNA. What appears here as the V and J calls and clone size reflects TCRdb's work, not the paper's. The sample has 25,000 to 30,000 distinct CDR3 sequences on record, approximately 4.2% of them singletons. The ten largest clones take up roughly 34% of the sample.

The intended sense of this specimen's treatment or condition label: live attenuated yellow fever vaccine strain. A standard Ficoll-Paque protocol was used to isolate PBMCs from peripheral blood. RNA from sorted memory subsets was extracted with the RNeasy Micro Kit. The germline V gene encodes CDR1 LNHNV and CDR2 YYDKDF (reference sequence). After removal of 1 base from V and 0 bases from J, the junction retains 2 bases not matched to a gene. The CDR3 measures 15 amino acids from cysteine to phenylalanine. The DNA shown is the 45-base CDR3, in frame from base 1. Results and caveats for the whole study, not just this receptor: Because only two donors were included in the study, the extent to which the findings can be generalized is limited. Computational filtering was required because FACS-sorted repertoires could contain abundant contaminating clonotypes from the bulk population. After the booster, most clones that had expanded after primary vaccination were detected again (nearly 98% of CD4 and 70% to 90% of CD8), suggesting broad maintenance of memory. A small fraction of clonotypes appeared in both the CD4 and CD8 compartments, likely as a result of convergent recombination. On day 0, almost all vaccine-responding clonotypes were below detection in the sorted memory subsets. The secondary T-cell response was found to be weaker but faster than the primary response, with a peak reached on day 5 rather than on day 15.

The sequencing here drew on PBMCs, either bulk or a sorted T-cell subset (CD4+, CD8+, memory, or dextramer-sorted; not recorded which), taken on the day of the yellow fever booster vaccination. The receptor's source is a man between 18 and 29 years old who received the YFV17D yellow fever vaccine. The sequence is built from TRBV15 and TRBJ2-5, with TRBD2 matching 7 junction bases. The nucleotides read TGTGCCACCAGCAGAGGCGGGAGCTACCAAGAGACCCAGTACTTC. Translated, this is CATSRGGSYQETQYF. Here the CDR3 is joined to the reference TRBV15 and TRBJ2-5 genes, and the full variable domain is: DAMVIQNPRYQVTQFGKPVTLSCSQTLNHNVMYWYQQKSSQAPKLLFHYYDKDFNNEADTPDNFQSRRPNTSFCFLDIRSPGLGDTAMYLCATSRGGSYQETQYFGPGTRLLVL.